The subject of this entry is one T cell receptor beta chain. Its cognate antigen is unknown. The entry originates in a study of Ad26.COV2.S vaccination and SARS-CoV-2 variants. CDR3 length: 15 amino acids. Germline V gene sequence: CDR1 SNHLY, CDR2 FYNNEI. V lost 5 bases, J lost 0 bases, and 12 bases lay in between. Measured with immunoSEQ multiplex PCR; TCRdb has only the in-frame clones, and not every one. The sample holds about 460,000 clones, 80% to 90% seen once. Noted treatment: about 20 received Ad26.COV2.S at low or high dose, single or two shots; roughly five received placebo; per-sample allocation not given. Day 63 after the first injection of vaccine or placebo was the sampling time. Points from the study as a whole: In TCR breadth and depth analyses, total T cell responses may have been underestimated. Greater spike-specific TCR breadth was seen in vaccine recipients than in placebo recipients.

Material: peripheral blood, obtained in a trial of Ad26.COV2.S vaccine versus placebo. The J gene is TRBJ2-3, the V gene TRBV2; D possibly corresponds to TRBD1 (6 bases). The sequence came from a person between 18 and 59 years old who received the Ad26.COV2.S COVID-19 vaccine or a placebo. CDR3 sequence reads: CASSSGTTSTDTQYF. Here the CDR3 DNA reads TGTGCCAGCAGTTCCGGGACAACTAGCACAGATACGCAGTATTTT.